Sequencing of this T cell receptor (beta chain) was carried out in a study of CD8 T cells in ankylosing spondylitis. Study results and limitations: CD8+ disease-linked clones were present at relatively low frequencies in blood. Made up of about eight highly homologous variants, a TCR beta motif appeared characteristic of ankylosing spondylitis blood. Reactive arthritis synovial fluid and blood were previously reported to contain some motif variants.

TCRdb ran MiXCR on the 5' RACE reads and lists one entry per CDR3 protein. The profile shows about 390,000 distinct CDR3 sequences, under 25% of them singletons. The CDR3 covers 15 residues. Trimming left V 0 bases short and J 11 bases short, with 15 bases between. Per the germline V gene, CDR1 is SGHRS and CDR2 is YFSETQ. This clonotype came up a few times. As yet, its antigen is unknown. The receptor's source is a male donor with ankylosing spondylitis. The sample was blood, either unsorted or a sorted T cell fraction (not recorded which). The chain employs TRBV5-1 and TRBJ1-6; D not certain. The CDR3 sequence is CASSLDTPVRAPLHF. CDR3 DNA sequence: TGCGCCAGCAGCTTGGACACACCAGTTCGGGCACCCCTCCACTTT. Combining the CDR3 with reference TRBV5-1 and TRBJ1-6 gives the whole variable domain KAGVTQTPRYLIKTRGQQVTLSCSPISGHRSVSWYQQTPGQGLQFLFEYFSETQRNKGNFPGRFSGRQFSNSRSEMNVSTLELGDSALYLCASSLDTPVRAPLHFGNGTRLTVT.